The clone carrying this T cell receptor (beta chain) was detected a few times. Trimming took off 2 bases at V and 1 base at J, with 13 bases between the two ends. The germline V gene has CDR1 MGHRA and CDR2 YSYEKL. This CDR3 is built from 16 residues. This entry belongs to a study of early T cells in non-severe SARS-CoV-2 infection. One entry per CDR3 protein results from TCRdb running MiXCR on the 5' RACE reads. Of over 15,000 distinct CDR3 sequences in the sample, approximately 5.4% were seen once. V is TRBV4-1 and J is TRBJ2-3; D is uncertain. The sample taken for sequencing was whole blood. The clonotype originates from an adult who was a healthcare worker with PCR-confirmed SARS-CoV-2 infection or an uninfected control (not recorded which). The CDR3 region is CASSQPTGQGTDTQYF. In nucleotides, the CDR3 is TGCGCCAGCAGCCAACCTACTGGGCAGGGCACAGATACGCAGTATTTT.